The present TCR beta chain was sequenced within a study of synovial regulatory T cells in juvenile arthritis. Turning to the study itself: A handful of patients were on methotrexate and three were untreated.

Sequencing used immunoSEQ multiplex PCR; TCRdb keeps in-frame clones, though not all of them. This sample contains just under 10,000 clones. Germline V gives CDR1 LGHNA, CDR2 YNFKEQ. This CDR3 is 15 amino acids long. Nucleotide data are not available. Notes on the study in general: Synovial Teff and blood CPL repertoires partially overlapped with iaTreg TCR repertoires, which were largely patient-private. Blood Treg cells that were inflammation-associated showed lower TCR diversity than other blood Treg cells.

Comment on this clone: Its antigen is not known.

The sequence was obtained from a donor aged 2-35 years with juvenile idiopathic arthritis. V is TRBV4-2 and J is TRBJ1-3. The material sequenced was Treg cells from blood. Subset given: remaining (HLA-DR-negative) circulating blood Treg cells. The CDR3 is CASSLQTGSGNTIYF.